One sample yielded the 27 T cell receptor beta chains listed below, sequenced in a study of T cell changes during pregnancy in multiple sclerosis. Produced via immunoSEQ multiplex PCR; TCRdb's table is partial and in-frame only. Of about 80,000 clones in the sample, around 92% are singletons; the top ten hold 2.5% to 3%. Sequenced material: peripheral blood, taken before pregnancy. The receptors shown here come from a female donor with multiple sclerosis, enrolled in a pregnancy study.

This sequence joins TRBV6-4 and TRBJ1-1, with a tentative D call TRBD1 (6 bases). The CDR3 is 13 amino acids. Germline CDR1 is MRHNA and CDR2 is SNTAGT. V lost 3 bases and J lost 6, with 11 bases in between. As DNA, the CDR3 is TGTGCCAGCAGTGAAGCACAGGGCTCTGAAGCTTTCTTT. This gives the protein CASSEAQGSEAFF.

Written as DNA, the CDR3 is TGTGCCAGCAGTCGGGTCCCGAATGAGCAGTTCTTC. Residues: CASSRVPNEQFF. The rearrangement uses TRBV27 and TRBJ2-1; no firm D call. This CDR3 has 12 residues. CDR1 and CDR2 (germline): MNHEY, SMNVEV (reference sequence). V shed 5 bases and J shed 7 bases, with 9 bases lying between them.

The chain recombines TRBV29-1 with TRBJ2-6; 9 bases are shared with TRBD1. Germline CDR1 SQVTM, CDR2 ANQGSEA. This CDR3 region has 11 residues. The ends lost 3 bases at V and 15 bases at J; junction bases unmatched: 3. CDR3 sequence reads: CSVEGTGPLTF. The CDR3 DNA is TGCAGCGTTGAGGGGACAGGGCCCCTGACTTTC.

The rearrangement joins TRBV29-1 to TRBJ2-7; 10 bases match TRBD2. The ends lost 5 bases at V and 4 bases at J; junction bases unmatched: 11. The CDR3 runs 15 residues. CDR1 is SQVTM, CDR2 ANQGSEA, per germline. The DNA for the CDR3 is TGCAGCGTTATTGAGCGGCTAGCGGGAGATTACGAGCAGTACTTC. It encodes CSVIERLAGDYEQYF.

This clone showed up just once. The chain employs TRBV6-5 and TRBJ2-1; TRBD2 agrees at 8 bases. The CDR3 extends over 14 amino acids. The J segment lost 4 bases and the V segment lost 6 bases, leaving 5 bases of the junction unmatched. Germline CDR1 is MNHEY and CDR2 is SVGAGI. The CDR3 coding sequence is TGTGCCAGCAGCCGTAGCGGGACTTACAATGAGCAGTTCTTC. It encodes CASSRSGTYNEQFF.

The chain carries TRBV2 and TRBJ2-7; perhaps TRBD1 as D (6 bases). Trimming pared 2 bases from V and 3 bases from J, leaving 20 bases between. The CDR3 sequence is 17 residues long. Germline CDR1 and CDR2: SNHLY and FYNNEI. The CDR3: CASSEPVLLGTNYEQYF. The CDR3, as DNA: TGTGCCAGCAGTGAACCCGTCCTTCTGGGGACAAACTACGAGCAGTACTTC. The full variable domain, its missing parts supplied by reference TRBV2 and TRBJ2-7, is EPEVTQTPSHQVTQMGQEVILRCVPISNHLYFYWYRQILGQKVEFLVSFYNNEISEKSEIFDDQFSVERPDGSNFTLKIRSTKLEDSAMYFCASSEPVLLGTNYEQYFGPGTRLTVT.

V usage is TRBV29-1 and J usage is TRBJ2-5; the match to TRBD2 covers 7 bases. Gene TRBJ2-7 matches the end of the DNA better, so the J call may be wrong. Germline V gene data show CDR1 as SQVTM and CDR2 as ANQGSEA. The CDR3 is 14 amino acids. The CDR3 reads CSVELADGSYEQYF. CDR3 nucleotides: TGCAGCGTTGAACTAGCGGACGGCTCCTACGAGCAGTACTTC.

In this sample, this clone turned up once. CDR3 DNA sequence: TGCAGCGTTGTGGGGGGGTTGGGGGTAGTTCAGTACTTC. Translation: CSVVGGLGVVQYF. The V and J genes are TRBV29-1 and TRBJ2-4, with 7 bases identical to TRBD2. The CDR3 is 13 residues long. CDR1 SQVTM and CDR2 ANQGSEA come from the germline V gene. V was pared by 4 bases and J by 11 bases, with 11 bases of the junction left unmatched.

The chain combines TRBV28 with TRBJ1-2, with a tentative D call TRBD1 (5 bases). V shed 9 bases and J shed 7 bases, with 21 bases lying between them. There are 14 residues in the CDR3. Germline CDR1 MDHEN, CDR2 SYDVKM. CDR3 DNA: TGTGCCAGTAGAACTATGGGGGGGTTGACTGGCTACACCTTC. Its translation is CASRTMGGLTGYTF.

The chain employs TRBV11-3 and TRBJ2-1; TRBD2 agrees at 7 bases. With 4 bases clipped from V and 7 bases from J, the junction kept 10 bases outside the gene matches. The CDR3 runs to 15 residues. Germline assignment: CDR1 SGHNT and CDR2 YENEEA. CDR3 region: CASSYSSGPGNEQFF. The CDR3 DNA reads TGTGCCAGCAGCTACTCTAGCGGCCCTGGGAATGAGCAGTTCTTC.

The CDR3 coding sequence is TGTGCCAGTAGTATAGAACAGCGGCGCTACGAGCAGTACTTC. Translated, it gives CASSIEQRRYEQYF. The chain combines TRBV19 with TRBJ2-7, with D perhaps TRBD2 (5 bases). Trimming shortened V by 0 bases and J by 3 bases, and 9 bases separated the two germline ends. The CDR3 sequence is 14 residues long. Germline CDR1 LNHDA, CDR2 SQIVND (reference sequence). The variable domain in full, with the rest retrieved from reference TRBV19 and TRBJ2-7, is DGGITQSPKYLFRKEGQNVTLSCEQNLNHDAMYWYRQDPGQGLRLIYYSQIVNDFQKGDIAEGYSVSREKKESFPLTVTSAQKNPTAFYLCASSIEQRRYEQYFGPGTRLTVT.

The chain employs TRBV6-5 and TRBJ2-7, with 7 bases fitting TRBD1. CDR1 is MNHEY, CDR2 SVGAGI, per germline. The ends lost 0 bases at V and 0 bases at J; junction bases unmatched: 2. The CDR3 has 15 residues. The chain's CDR3 is CASSYSTGPSYEQYF. The CDR3 nucleotides read TGTGCCAGCAGTTACTCGACAGGGCCCTCCTACGAGCAGTACTTC.

The V call is TRBV4-2, the J call TRBJ2-7; the D gene is possibly TRBD1 (6 bases). The V gene lost 4 bases and the J gene lost 4 bases, with 26 bases spanning the gap. The CDR3 contains 18 residues. Germline assignment: CDR1 LGHNA and CDR2 YNFKEQ. The CDR3, as DNA: TGTGCCAGCAGCCGAAGATCCCGACCCGGGACACTTACATACGAGCAGTACTTC. Encoded protein: CASSRRSRPGTLTYEQYF.

The gene calls are TRBV7-2 and TRBJ2-3, with 7 nucleotides matching TRBD2. The CDR3 extends over 16 amino acids. Trimming took 1 base from V and 2 from J; bases not matched to a gene: 6. Germline lookup yields CDR1 SGHTA and CDR2 FQGNSA. The CDR3 DNA reads TGTGCCAGCAGCTTAGTTCGGCTAGCGGTCACAGATACGCAGTATTTT. Protein sequence: CASSLVRLAVTDTQYF.

This chain links TRBV5-4 with TRBJ2-7; 9 bases are a match to TRBD1. Trimming cost V 4 bases and J 5 bases; bases outside gene matches: 10. The CDR3 totals 15 residues. CDR1 is SGHNT, CDR2 YYREEE, per germline (reference sequence). CDR3 sequence (DNA): TGTGCCAGCAGCGCGCAGAGGACAGGGGTCGACGAGCAGTACTTC. The encoded protein is CASSAQRTGVDEQYF.

Turning to this clone: The sample has other DNA sequences that encode this CDR3 too. The gene calls are TRBV19 and TRBJ2-3, with D possibly being TRBD2 (6 bases). The germline gives CDR1 LNHDA, CDR2 SQIVND (reference sequence). Trimming took 1 base from V and 0 from J, leaving 8 bases between them. CDR3 size: 15 residues. The CDR3 region has the DNA TGTGCCAGTAGTATAGGAGGAGGGAGCACAGATACGCAGTATTTT. It specifies CASSIGGGSTDTQYF. The variable domain in full, completed from reference TRBV19 and TRBJ2-3, reads DGGITQSPKYLFRKEGQNVTLSCEQNLNHDAMYWYRQDPGQGLRLIYYSQIVNDFQKGDIAEGYSVSREKKESFPLTVTSAQKNPTAFYLCASSIGGGSTDTQYFGPGTRLTVL.

V is TRBV9 and J is TRBJ1-2, with D possibly matching TRBD1 (5 bases). The CDR3 totals 14 residues. Germline CDR1 SGDLS, CDR2 YYNGEE. V dropped 0 bases and J dropped 4 bases, with 10 bases sitting between them. The CDR3 DNA reads as TGTGCCAGCAGCGTAGATCCAGGGTCCTATGGCTACACCTTC. It encodes CASSVDPGSYGYTF.

The chain combines TRBV7-9 with TRBJ1-3, with 8 bases that match TRBD1. The CDR3 totals 16 residues. CDR1 is SEHNR and CDR2 is FQNEAQ in the germline V gene (reference sequence). The J segment lost 4 bases and the V segment lost 2 bases, leaving 7 bases of the junction unmatched. The DNA of the CDR3 is TGTGCCAGCAGCTTAACTCGGACAGGGAAAGGAAACACCATATATTTT. Its protein product is CASSLTRTGKGNTIYF.

This clone showed up just a few times. The CDR3 DNA follows: TGTGCCAGCAGTTTAAGTGGGACTCAGAACACTGAAGCTTTCTTT. Translating it yields CASSLSGTQNTEAFF. The chain joins TRBV28 to TRBJ1-1, with a tentative D call TRBD1 (5 bases). V gave up 2 bases and J gave up 1 base, with 11 bases separating them. Germline V gene sequence: CDR1 MDHEN, CDR2 SYDVKM. The CDR3 runs to 15 residues.

The gene calls are TRBV10-2 and TRBJ1-5; 8 positions match TRBD1. Trimming took 0 bases from V and 6 from J; bases not matched to a gene: 4. CDR1 and CDR2 (germline): WSHSY, SAAADI. The length of the CDR3 is 15 residues. This CDR3 reads CASSESPGGPQPQHF. The CDR3 coding sequence is TGCGCCAGCAGTGAGTCTCCAGGGGGCCCTCAGCCCCAGCATTTT.

The chain uses TRBV7-6 and TRBJ2-7, with D possibly being TRBD1 (5 bases). The CDR3 consists of 13 residues. Trimming pared 5 bases from V and 4 bases from J, leaving 12 bases between. Germline-derived CDR1 and CDR2 are SGHVS and FNYEAQ. The CDR3, as DNA: TGTGCCAGCAGCCCCCTTAGGGGTTACGAGCAGTACTTC. The encoded protein is CASSPLRGYEQYF.

V is TRBV28 and J is TRBJ1-1; a possible D gene is TRBD1 (6 bases). Trimming pared 3 bases from V and 5 bases from J, leaving 25 bases between. Germline CDR1 MDHEN, CDR2 SYDVKM. The CDR3 has 18 residues. The CDR3 coding sequence is TGTGCCAGCAGTTTTACAACCTCTTTCAGGGGAGTGTGGACTGAAGCTTTCTTT. The encoded protein is CASSFTTSFRGVWTEAFF.

The chain carries TRBV6-1 and TRBJ1-3; D is perhaps TRBD1 (5 bases). The ends were cut back, 4 bases at V and 1 base at J, with 14 bases in the middle. The CDR3 is 16 residues long. CDR1 and CDR2 from the germline V gene are MNHNS and SASEGT. CDR3 DNA sequence: TGTGCCAGCAGTGTGAAGGGGAGGGAATCTGGAAACACCATATATTTT. Protein: CASSVKGRESGNTIYF.

CDR3 loop: CASRYTARRQPQHF. The CDR3, as DNA: TGTGCCAGCAGGTACACGGCGAGGCGTCAGCCCCAGCATTTT. The genes are TRBV28 and TRBJ1-5; D remains ambiguous. Trimming cost V 6 bases and J 6 bases, with 15 bases left between them. CDR3 length: 14 amino acids. The germline gives CDR1 MDHEN, CDR2 SYDVKM.

The rearrangement links TRBV30 to TRBJ2-7; 7 nucleotides align to TRBD1. The CDR3 is made up of 13 amino acids. The germline CDR1 and CDR2 sequences are GTSNPN and SVGIG (reference sequence). Unmatched junction bases numbered 10, after V lost 8 bases and J lost 3 bases. DNA for the CDR3: TGTGCCGGAACCGGAGACAGGGTCTACGAGCAGTACTTC. Amino acids: CAGTGDRVYEQYF.

The CDR3 DNA sequence: TGTGCCAGCACCCCCGAGAGACTAGCGGGAGGAGGGTTTCCCGATACGCAGTATTTT. Encoded protein: CASTPERLAGGGFPDTQYF. The J gene is TRBJ2-3, the V gene TRBV5-6; 13 bases are a match to TRBD2. J gave up 6 bases and V 6 bases, and 19 bases lay outside the gene matches. The germline V gene has CDR1 SGHDT and CDR2 YYEEEE. The CDR3 is 19 amino acids.

V and J are TRBV19 and TRBJ1-5, with D unclear. V was clipped by 10 bases and J by 0 bases, with 16 bases between them. CDR1 and CDR2 from the germline V gene are LNHDA and SQIVND (reference sequence). This CDR3 has 15 residues. The CDR3 spells CATKRNGNSNQPQHF. DNA for the CDR3: TGTGCCACCAAGAGGAACGGGAATAGCAATCAGCCCCAGCATTTT.